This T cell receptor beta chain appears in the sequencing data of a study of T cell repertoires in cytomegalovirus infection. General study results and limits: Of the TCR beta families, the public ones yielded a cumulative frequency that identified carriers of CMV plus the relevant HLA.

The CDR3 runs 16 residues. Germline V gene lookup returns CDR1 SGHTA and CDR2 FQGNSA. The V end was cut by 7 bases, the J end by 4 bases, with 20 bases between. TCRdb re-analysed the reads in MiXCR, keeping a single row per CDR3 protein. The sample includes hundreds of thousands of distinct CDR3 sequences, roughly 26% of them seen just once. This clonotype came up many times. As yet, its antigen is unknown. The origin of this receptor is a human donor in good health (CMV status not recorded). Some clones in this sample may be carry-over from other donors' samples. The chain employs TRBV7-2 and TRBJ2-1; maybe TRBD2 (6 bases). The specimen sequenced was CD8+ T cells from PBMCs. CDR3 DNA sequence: TGTGCCAGCACCTCGCGGCGCCTAGCGTTATACAATGAGCAGTTCTTC. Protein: CASTSRRLALYNEQFF. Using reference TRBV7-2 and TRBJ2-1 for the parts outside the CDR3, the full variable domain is GAGVSQSPSNKVTEKGKDVELRCDPISGHTALYWYRQSLGQGLEFLIYFQGNSAPDKSGLPSDRFSAERTGGSVSTLTIQRTQQEDSAVYLCASTSRRLALYNEQFFGPGTRLTVL.